This T cell receptor (beta chain) was profiled in a study of response to subunit inactivated influenza vaccine. The study, taken as a whole, reports: A suggestion made by the authors is that each seasonal influenza vaccination recruits few new T cells.

This clonotype was counted only a few times. No antigen is known for it. Germline CDR1 and CDR2: MNHEY and SVGEGT. Trimming pared 0 bases from V and 2 bases from J, leaving 11 bases between. The CDR3 consists of 15 residues. TCRdb redid the calling of the RT-PCR reads with MiXCR, one entry per CDR3 protein. The sample has roughly 460,000 distinct CDR3 sequences, around 9.9% seen once; the top ten hold approximately 12%. Sequenced here: PBMCs from blood, sampled about 40 days after vaccination. The source is a man aged 50-59 years who received an inactivated influenza vaccine. This sequence joins TRBV6-2 or TRBV6-3 and TRBJ2-7, with TRBD2 as a possible D gene (6 bases). DNA for the CDR3: TGTGCCAGCAGTTACTCCCCGGGACTCACCTACGAGCAGTACTTC. Its protein is CASSYSPGLTYEQYF.